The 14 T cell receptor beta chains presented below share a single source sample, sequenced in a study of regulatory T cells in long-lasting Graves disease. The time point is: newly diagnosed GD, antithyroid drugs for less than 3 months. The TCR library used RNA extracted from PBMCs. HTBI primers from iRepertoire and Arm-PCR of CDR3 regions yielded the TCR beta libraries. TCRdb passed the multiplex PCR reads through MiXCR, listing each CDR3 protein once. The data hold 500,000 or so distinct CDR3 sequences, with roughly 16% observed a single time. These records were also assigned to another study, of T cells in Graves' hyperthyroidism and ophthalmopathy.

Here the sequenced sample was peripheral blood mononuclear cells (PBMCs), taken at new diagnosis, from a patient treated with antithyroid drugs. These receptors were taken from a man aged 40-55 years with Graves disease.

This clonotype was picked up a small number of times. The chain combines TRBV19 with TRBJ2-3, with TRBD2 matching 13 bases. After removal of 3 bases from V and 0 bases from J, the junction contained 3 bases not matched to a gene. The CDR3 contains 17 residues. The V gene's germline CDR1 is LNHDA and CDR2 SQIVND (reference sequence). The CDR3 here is CASSIRTSGSSTDTQYF. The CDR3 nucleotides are TGTGCCAGTAGTATCCGGACTAGCGGGAGTAGCACAGATACGCAGTATTTT.

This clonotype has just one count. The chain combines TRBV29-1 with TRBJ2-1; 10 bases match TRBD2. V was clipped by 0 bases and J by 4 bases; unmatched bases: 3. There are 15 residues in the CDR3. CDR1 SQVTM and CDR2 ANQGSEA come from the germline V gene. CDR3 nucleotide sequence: TGCAGCGTTGAAGATGGACTAGCGGCTTACAATGAGCAGTTCTTC. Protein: CSVEDGLAAYNEQFF.

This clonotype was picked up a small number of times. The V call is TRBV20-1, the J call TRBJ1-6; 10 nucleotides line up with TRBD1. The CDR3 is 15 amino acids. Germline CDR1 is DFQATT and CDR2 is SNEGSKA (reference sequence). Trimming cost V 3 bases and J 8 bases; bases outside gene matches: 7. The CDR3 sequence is CSASIGTGAYSPLHF. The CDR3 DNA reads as TGCAGTGCTAGTATAGGGACAGGGGCTTATTCACCCCTCCACTTT.

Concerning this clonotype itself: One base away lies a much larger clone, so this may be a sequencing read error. CDR3: CATSDPEQNNEQFF. CDR3 sequence (DNA): TGTGCCACCAGTGATCCGGAACAAAACAATGAGCAGTTCTTC. This sequence joins TRBV24-1 and TRBJ2-1, with unresolved D. Trimming stripped 3 bases from V and 5 bases from J, with 10 bases between. Per germline, CDR1 KGHDR and CDR2 SFDVKD. The CDR3 has 14 residues.

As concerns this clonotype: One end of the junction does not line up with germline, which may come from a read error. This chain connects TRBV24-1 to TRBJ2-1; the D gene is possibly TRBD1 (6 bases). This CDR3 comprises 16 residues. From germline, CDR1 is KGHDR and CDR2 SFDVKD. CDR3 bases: TGTGCCATCAGTGATCCTACAGGGTTTTCCTACAATGAGCAGTTCTTC. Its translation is CAISDPTGFSYNEQFF.

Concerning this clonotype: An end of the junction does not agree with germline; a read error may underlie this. Here the CDR3 DNA reads TGTGCCGGCAGACGTCAGACGTACGACAATGAGCAGTTCTTC. Translating gives CAGRRQTYDNEQFF. The chain is built from TRBV7-8 and TRBJ2-1; D gene unclear. Germline V gene sequence: CDR1 SGHVS, CDR2 FQNEAQ. CDR3 length equals 14 residues.

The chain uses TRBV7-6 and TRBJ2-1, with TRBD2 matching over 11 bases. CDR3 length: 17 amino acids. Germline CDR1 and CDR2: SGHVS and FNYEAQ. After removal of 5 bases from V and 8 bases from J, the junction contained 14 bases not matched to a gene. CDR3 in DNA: TGTGCCAGCAGCCTGGTCGGTACTAGCGGGAGTAGGGATGAGCAGTTCTTC. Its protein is CASSLVGTSGSRDEQFF. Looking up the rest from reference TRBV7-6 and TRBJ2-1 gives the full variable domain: GAGVSQSPRYKVTKRGQDVALRCDPISGHVSLYWYRQALGQGPEFLTYFNYEAQQDKSGLPNDRFSAERPEGSISTLTIQRTEQRDSAMYRCASSLVGTSGSRDEQFFGPGTRLTVL.

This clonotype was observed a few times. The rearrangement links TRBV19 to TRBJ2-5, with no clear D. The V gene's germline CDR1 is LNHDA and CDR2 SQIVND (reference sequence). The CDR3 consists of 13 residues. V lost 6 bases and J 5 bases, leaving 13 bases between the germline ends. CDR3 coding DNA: TGTGCCAGTAGAAGGACCAGGATCGAGACCCAGTACTTC. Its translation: CASRRTRIETQYF.

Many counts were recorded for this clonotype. CDR3 in amino acids: CASSRDRGGSQPQHF. CDR3 DNA: TGTGCCAGCAGCCGGGACAGGGGGGGTAGTCAGCCCCAGCATTTT. The chain has TRBV7-2 and TRBJ1-5; 11 bases fit TRBD1. Trimming cost V 5 bases and J 6 bases; bases outside gene matches: 6. The germline V gene encodes CDR1 SGHTA and CDR2 FQGNSA. The CDR3 is made up of 15 amino acids.

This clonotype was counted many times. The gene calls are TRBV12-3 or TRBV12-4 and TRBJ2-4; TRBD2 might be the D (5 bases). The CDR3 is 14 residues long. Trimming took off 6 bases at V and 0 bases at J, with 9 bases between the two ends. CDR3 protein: CASSSGIAKNIQYF. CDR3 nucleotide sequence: TGTGCCAGCAGCTCGGGAATAGCCAAAAACATTCAGTACTTC.

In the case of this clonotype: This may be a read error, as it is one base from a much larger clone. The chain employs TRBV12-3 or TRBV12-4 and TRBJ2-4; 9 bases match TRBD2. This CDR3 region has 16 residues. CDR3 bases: TGTGCCAGCAGTCTAGCTAGCGGGAAGGCCAAAAACACTCAGTACTTC. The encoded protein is CASSLASGKAKNTQYF.

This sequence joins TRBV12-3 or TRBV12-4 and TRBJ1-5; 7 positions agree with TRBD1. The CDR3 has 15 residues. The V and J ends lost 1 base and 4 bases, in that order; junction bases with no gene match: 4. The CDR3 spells CASSLEGARNQPQHF. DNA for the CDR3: TGTGCCAGCAGTTTAGAGGGGGCTAGAAATCAGCCCCAGCATTTT.

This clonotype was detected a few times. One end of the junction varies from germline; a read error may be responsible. The CDR3 DNA reads as TGTGCCAGCAGTCTGGGGATGAACACTGAAGCTTCCTTT. This sequence encodes CASSLGMNTEASF. The rearrangement joins TRBV11-3 to TRBJ1-1, with D uncertain. From germline, CDR1 is SGHNT and CDR2 YENEEA. This CDR3 contains 13 residues. Full variable domain (outside the CDR3, taken from reference TRBV11-3 and TRBJ1-1): EAGVVQSPRYKIIEKKQPVAFWCNPISGHNTLYWYLQNLGQGPELLIRYENEEAVDDSQLPKDRFSAERLKGVDSTLKIQPAELGDSAVYLCASSLGMNTEASFGQGTRLTVV.

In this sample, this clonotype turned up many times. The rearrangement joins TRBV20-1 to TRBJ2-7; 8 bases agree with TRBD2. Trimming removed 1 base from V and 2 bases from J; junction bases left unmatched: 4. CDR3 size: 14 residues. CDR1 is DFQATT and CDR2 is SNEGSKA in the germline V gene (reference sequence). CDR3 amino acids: CSARGGTSTYEQYF. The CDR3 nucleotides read TGCAGTGCTAGAGGGGGGACTAGTACCTACGAGCAGTACTTC.